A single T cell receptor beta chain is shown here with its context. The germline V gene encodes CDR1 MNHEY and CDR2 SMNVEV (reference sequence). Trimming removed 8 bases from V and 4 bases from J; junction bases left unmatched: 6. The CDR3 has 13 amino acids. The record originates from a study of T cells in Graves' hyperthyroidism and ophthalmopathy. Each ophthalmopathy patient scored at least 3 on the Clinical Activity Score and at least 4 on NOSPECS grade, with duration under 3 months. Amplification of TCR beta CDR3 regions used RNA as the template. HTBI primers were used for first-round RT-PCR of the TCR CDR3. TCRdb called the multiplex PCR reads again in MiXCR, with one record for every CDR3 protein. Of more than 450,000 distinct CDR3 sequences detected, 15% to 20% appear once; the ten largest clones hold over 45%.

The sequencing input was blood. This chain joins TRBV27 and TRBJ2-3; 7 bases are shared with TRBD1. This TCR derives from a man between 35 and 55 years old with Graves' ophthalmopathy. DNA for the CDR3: TGTGCCAGCGCACAGGGGTGGGCAGATACGCAGTATTTT. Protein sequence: CASAQGWADTQYF.